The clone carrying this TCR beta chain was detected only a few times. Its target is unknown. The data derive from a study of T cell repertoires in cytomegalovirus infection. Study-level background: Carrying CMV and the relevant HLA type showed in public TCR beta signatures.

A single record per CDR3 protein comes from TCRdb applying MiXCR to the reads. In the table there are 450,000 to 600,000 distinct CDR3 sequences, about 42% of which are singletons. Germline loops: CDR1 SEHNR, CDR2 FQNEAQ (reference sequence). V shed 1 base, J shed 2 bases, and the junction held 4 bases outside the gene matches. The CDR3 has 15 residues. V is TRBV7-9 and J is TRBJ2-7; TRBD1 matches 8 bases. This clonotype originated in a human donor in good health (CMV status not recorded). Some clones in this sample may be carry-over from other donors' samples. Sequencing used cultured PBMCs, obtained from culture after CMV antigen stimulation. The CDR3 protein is CASSLGQGATYEQYF. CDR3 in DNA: TGTGCCAGCAGCTTAGGGCAGGGGGCCACCTACGAGCAGTACTTC. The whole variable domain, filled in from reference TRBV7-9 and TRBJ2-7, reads DTGVSQNPRHKITKRGQNVTFRCDPISEHNRLYWYRQTLGQGPEFLTYFQNEAQLEKSRLLSDRFSAERPKGSFSTLEIQRTEQGDSAMYLCASSLGQGATYEQYFGPGTRLTVT.